Reported below is one T cell receptor (beta chain). The antigen this receptor binds is unknown. Base quality data are lacking; no much larger clone is found one base away. Taken from cysteine to phenylalanine, the CDR3 has 13 residues. The sequence is cut down to CDR3 DNA, 39 bases in frame from base 1. V is pared back by 4 bases and J by 2 bases, with 12 bases lying between the germline termini. The germline V gene provides CDR1 SQVTM and CDR2 ANQGSEA. These data come from a study of post-analysis software for immune sequencing data (dated by TCRdb to between 2015 and 2017). Notes on the research overall: Recorded disease courses included relapsing-remitting, secondary progressive and progressive-relapsing multiple sclerosis, with some patients lacking subtype annotation. The patient repertoires were set against ten to eleven previously published healthy control repertoires from donors whose ages ranged from about 6 to 25 years. A subset of samples was prepared in parallel using single-end sample barcoding, then pooled and co-amplified after Illumina adapter ligation. What the authors observed across the whole study: The multiple sclerosis patient group was slightly younger than the control group. Direct clustering with F measure revealed strong co-clustering of samples prepared in the same batch, which led to a batch-effect correction. Significantly higher frequencies in patients than in controls were found for roughly five TRBV segments, including TRBV5-6, TRBV5-1 and TRBV20-1. Significantly lower normalized Chao1 diversity was found in multiple sclerosis patients than in controls, suggesting substantial peripheral T-cell clonal expansion.

TCR beta repertoires were profiled from peripheral blood of approximately 13 young patients with multiple sclerosis to demonstrate the VDJtools post-analysis software. Multiple sclerosis patients were children and adolescents aged roughly 6 to 16 years. To prepare the library, PCR was applied. The listed sequencing device is Illumina HiSeq 2500. Unique molecular identifiers were incorporated into TCR beta cDNA libraries to reduce PCR and sequencing biases. Per 1 to 10 million input T cells, approximately 500,000 cDNA molecules were obtained, such that each molecule approximated one T cell. Patient libraries were prepared and sequenced with the same protocol used for the earlier healthy control dataset. Within a given batch, samples were prepared together, multiplexed and sequenced on the same HiSeq lane. Under the source paper's analysis protocol: MIGEC was used to process the raw barcoded reads, and molecular identifier groups with only a single read were discarded before consensus assembly and CDR3 extraction. Clonotype tables were post-analysed with VDJtools, and diversity was normalized by down-sampling all datasets to the smallest sample size. Repertoire overlap clustering matched CDR3 amino acid but not nucleotide sequences to correct batch-related cross-sample contamination. Using fastp trimming at Q25 and MiXCR clonotype assembly, TCRdb reanalyzed the public sequencing data and kept in-frame beta chains. Each record represents a unique CDR3 protein, reported with the most common genes and DNA among its rows. The V and J calls were not made by the authors but by TCRdb's processing. Within this sample are fewer than 600,000 distinct CDR3 sequences, with less than 45% of them counted one time only. The top ten clones comprise around 10% of the sample.

Sequencing used blood. This receptor was taken from a girl aged 10-17 years with multiple sclerosis. The chain employs TRBV29-1 and TRBJ2-7; the D element could tentatively be TRBD1 or TRBD2, as 5 bases agree for each. In nucleotide form, the sequence is TGCAGCGTTGTCCGGGACGGAACCTACGAGCAGTACTTC. Its translation reads: CSVVRDGTYEQYF.